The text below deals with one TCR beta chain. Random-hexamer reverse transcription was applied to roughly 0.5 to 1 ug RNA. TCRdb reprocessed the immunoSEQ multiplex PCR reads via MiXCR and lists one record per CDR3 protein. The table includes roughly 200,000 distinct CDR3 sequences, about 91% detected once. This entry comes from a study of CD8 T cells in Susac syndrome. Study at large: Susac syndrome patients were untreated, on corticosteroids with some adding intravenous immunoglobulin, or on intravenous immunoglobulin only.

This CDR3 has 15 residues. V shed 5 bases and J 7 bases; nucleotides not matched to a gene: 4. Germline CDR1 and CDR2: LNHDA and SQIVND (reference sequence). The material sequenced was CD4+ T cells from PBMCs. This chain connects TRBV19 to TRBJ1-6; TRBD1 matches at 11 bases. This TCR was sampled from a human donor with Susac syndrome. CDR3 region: CASSPRTGGNSPLHF. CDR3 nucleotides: TGTGCCAGTAGTCCGCGGACAGGGGGCAATTCACCCCTCCACTTT.